What follows is one TCR beta chain and its context. The antigen is undetermined. This entry is derived from a study of cytomegalovirus exposure and HLA in healthy donors. Findings of the study overall: Serostatus for CMV was the only available immune exposure information. For most TCR sequences rarity was the rule, although some public TCRs occurred in many donors. TCR beta chain V- and J-gene trimming was linked, in a later analysis, to a missense variant in DCLRE1C. Overall, approximately 150 TCR beta chains were annotated as cytomegalovirus-associated.

The CDR3 contains 14 residues. Trimming stripped 5 bases from V and 4 bases from J, with 15 bases between. The germline CDR1 and CDR2 sequences are GTSNPN and SVGIG (reference sequence). PCR was performed using 60 Vbeta and 13 Jbeta primers. Data came from immunoSEQ multiplex PCR; TCRdb stores just in-frame clones and leaves some out. The sample contains 200,000 or so clones, 79% of which appear only once. The clonotype was recovered from a male donor in good health and CMV-seropositive. The sequenced sample consisted of PBMCs. The chain employs TRBV30 and TRBJ1-5, with D perhaps matching TRBD1 (6 bases). CDR3 region: CAWAAGGQNQPQHF. The CDR3 DNA reads TGTGCCTGGGCGGCCGGGGGGCAGAATCAGCCCCAGCATTTT.